One sample yielded the 4 T cell receptor beta chains listed below, sequenced in a study of T-cell reconstitution after alpha-beta-depleted transplantation in children. Library preparation (for TCRbeta) was performed with unique molecular identifiers. MiXCR, applied by TCRdb to the PCR reads, yields one record per CDR3 protein. This table has 250,000 to 400,000 distinct CDR3 sequences, roughly 25% appearing once. This specimen was PBMCs, mostly from graft donor cells, taken 180 days after TCRalphabeta/CD19-depleted stem cell transplant. The receptors here all came from a male patient aged 5 to 17 who had a stem cell transplant for acute lymphoblastic leukemia, so the T cells may come from the graft donor.

J is TRBJ2-5 and V is TRBV9; TRBD2 matches at 9 bases. The CDR3 sequence is 14 residues long. Per germline, CDR1 SGDLS and CDR2 YYNGEE. V lost 3 bases, J lost 5 bases, and 5 bases stayed unmatched. This CDR3 reads CASSGSGSYETQYF. CDR3 sequence (DNA): TGTGCCAGCAGCGGTAGCGGGAGTTACGAGACCCAGTACTTC.

The chain joins TRBV7-3 to TRBJ2-3, with D tentatively TRBD1 (5 bases). The CDR3 extends over 15 amino acids. Germline V lookup: CDR1 SGHTA, CDR2 FQGTGA. V lost 3 bases and J 6 bases, leaving 16 bases between the germline ends. The CDR3 DNA is TGTGCCAGCAGCTTGCTGGGGCGCCGAACGGATACGCAGTATTTT. It yields the protein CASSLLGRRTDTQYF.

The gene calls are TRBV14 and TRBJ1-1; 8 bases fit TRBD1. Germline loops: CDR1 SGHDN, CDR2 FVKESK. The V gene end was trimmed by 4 bases and the J gene end by 4 bases; junction bases not matched to a gene: 5. The CDR3 has 14 amino acids. In DNA, the CDR3 is TGTGCCAGCAGCCCAGGACAGGGCATCACTGAAGCTTTCTTT. The encoded protein is CASSPGQGITEAFF.

This clonotype has only a few counts. V and J are TRBV6-1 and TRBJ1-1; 7 nucleotides align to TRBD1. This CDR3 comprises 14 residues. J lost 3 bases, V lost 6 bases, and 7 bases had no gene match. CDR1 is MNHNS, CDR2 SASEGT, per germline. CDR3: CASSQGVGDTEAFF. The CDR3 coding sequence is TGTGCCAGCAGCCAGGGGGTTGGAGACACTGAAGCTTTCTTT.